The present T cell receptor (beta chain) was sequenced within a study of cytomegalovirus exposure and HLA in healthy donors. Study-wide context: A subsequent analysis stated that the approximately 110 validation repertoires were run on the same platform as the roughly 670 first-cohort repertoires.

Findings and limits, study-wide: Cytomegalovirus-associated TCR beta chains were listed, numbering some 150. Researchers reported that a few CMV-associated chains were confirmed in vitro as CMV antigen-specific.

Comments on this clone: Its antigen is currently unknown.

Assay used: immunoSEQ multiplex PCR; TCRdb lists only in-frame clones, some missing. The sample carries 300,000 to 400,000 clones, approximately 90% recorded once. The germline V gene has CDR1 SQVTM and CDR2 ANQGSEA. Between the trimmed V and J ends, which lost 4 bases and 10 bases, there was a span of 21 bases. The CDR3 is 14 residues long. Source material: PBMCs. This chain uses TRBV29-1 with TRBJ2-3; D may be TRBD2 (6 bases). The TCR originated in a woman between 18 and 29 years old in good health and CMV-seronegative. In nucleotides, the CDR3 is TGCAGCGTTGGGTCCGGGACTGCCGTGGGGGCGCAGTATTTT. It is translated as CSVGSGTAVGAQYF.